A selection of T cell receptor beta chains follows, all from one sample in a study of human T cells and chemical hapten exposure. TCRdb fed the RACE reads into MiXCR, producing one record per CDR3 protein. The sample shows 250,000 to 300,000 distinct CDR3 sequences, roughly 7.7% of them seen only once. The sample consisted of whole blood, taken in connection with sensitization to the hapten diphenylcyclopropenone (DPC). The receptor source for this set is a man between 18 and 35 years old with alopecia areata. Some clones in this sample may be carry-over from other donors' samples. Each CDR3 is given with its conserved first and last residue. D genes are given only for firm matches. Some rows have no size entry. The others give once, few or many, or a class for an expanded clone.

D	V	size	J	DNA	CDR3
NA	TRBV12-3/TRBV12-4	NA	TRBJ1-5	TGTGCCAGCAGCCGCGGGGGGAGAGGGGTCCGTCAGCCCCAGCATTTT	CASSRGGRGVRQPQHF
TRBD1	TRBV5-6	NA	TRBJ2-7	TGTGCCAGCAGCTTGCGGACCGGGACAGTGACCTACGAGCAGTACTTC	CASSLRTGTVTYEQYF
NA	TRBV6-2/TRBV6-3	NA	TRBJ1-5	TGTGCCAGCAGTTACGGTGGTCGGGTTTCCAATCAGCCCCAGCATTTT	CASSYGGRVSNQPQHF
NA	TRBV20-1	few	TRBJ2-3	TGCAGTGCTAGAGGCCTTCTTAGCACAGATACGCAGTATTTT	CSARGLLSTDTQYF
NA	TRBV6-1	many	TRBJ1-2	TGTGCCAGCAGGGTTTCCGTGACGAAAGGAGGCTACACCTTC	CASRVSVTKGGYTF
NA	TRBV28	few	TRBJ1-1	TGTGCCAGCAGTTTAGGCCGGCGCGATAGGGTGAACACTGAAGCTTTCTTT	CASSLGRRDRVNTEAFF
NA	TRBV7-9	NA	TRBJ1-3	TGTGCCAGCAGCGCGGTGGGGTCGGACTTCGGAAACACCATATATTTT	CASSAVGSDFGNTIYF
TRBD1	TRBV7-9	NA	TRBJ1-2	TGTGCCAGCAGCTTACCCCGGACAGGGTCTAATGGCTACACCTTC	CASSLPRTGSNGYTF
NA	TRBV12-3/TRBV12-4	NA	TRBJ2-3	TGTGCCAGCAGTTTCCAGTTAGGGGCTTGGGACACAGATACGCAGTATTTT	CASSFQLGAWDTDTQYF
TRBD1	TRBV6-5	NA	TRBJ1-1	TGTGCCAGCAGTTACGACAGGACAGGGGGAGAAAAAACTGAAGCTTTCTTT	CASSYDRTGGEKTEAFF
NA	TRBV4-3	few	TRBJ1-1	TGCGCCAGCAGCCAAGTTTTTGGGGAATCAGCTTTCTTT	CASSQVFGESAFF
NA	TRBV20-1	many	TRBJ1-1	TGCAGTGCCCCCGGGAACGTCATGAACACTGAAGCTTTCTTT	CSAPGNVMNTEAFF
NA	TRBV10-3	NA	TRBJ2-5	TGTGCCATCAGTGAGTCGTCTCGGGGGTACGAGACCCAGTACTTC	CAISESSRGYETQYF
NA	TRBV20-1	few	TRBJ2-1	TGCAGTGCCCCCGTCCTAGGGGGGGGTTCCTACAATGAGCAGTTCTTC	CSAPVLGGGSYNEQFF
NA	TRBV12-3/TRBV12-4	NA	TRBJ2-1	TGTGCCAGCAGCCCCTCCCCCCCAGGGTATTCCTACAATGAGCAGTTCTTC	CASSPSPPGYSYNEQFF
TRBD1	TRBV15	many	TRBJ1-4	TGTGCCACCAGCAGAGGTGGTACAGGGGGCGTGAATGAAAAACTGTTTTTT	CATSRGGTGGVNEKLFF
NA	TRBV9	NA	TRBJ2-1	TGTGCCAGCAGCTCGACAGTAAATGAGCAGTTCTTC	CASSSTVNEQFF
NA	TRBV6-1	few	TRBJ1-5	TGTGCCACGGACTCCAATCAGCCCCAGCATTTT	CATDSNQPQHF
NA	TRBV27	NA	TRBJ2-5	TGTGCCAGCAGTTCGGGTCCCCTTCAAGAGACCCAGTACTTC	CASSSGPLQETQYF
NA	TRBV29-1	many	TRBJ1-4	TGCAGCGTTCGCGGGGGCACTAATGAAAAACTGTTTTTT	CSVRGGTNEKLFF
NA	TRBV9	few	TRBJ2-3	TGTGCCAGCAGCGTAGCGAGCGGTGTTCTTACAGATACGCAGTATTTT	CASSVASGVLTDTQYF
NA	TRBV7-9	few	TRBJ2-7	TGTGCCAGCAGCTTAGAGGGCAGGGAAAGGTACGAGCAGTACTTC	CASSLEGRERYEQYF
NA	TRBV11-2	NA	TRBJ2-1	TGTGCCAGCAGCTTAGTTGGGCACTCCTACAATGAGCAGTTCTTC	CASSLVGHSYNEQFF
NA	TRBV3-1	many	TRBJ2-2	TGTGCCAGCAGCCAAGATCGCTGGGGTCCTGACACCGGGGAGCTGTTTTTT	CASSQDRWGPDTGELFF
NA	TRBV6-2/TRBV6-3	few	TRBJ2-5	TGTGCCAGCAGTTACGGCTTGGCGCCGCAGGAGACCCAGTACTTC	CASSYGLAPQETQYF
NA	TRBV7-2	many	TRBJ1-5	TGTGCCAGCAGCTTAGAACCCAATCAGCCCCAGCATTTT	CASSLEPNQPQHF
TRBD1	TRBV29-1	many	TRBJ2-2	TGCAGCGTTGCCCGACAGGGGGTACACACCGGGGAGCTGTTTTTT	CSVARQGVHTGELFF
NA	TRBV10-2	few	TRBJ2-3	TGCGCCAGCAGTTGGGACTCGCCCACAGATACGCAGTATTTT	CASSWDSPTDTQYF
NA	TRBV29-1	few	TRBJ2-2	TGCAGCGCCCCCGATTGGCAGGGTTCAGGCGGGGAGCTGTTTTTT	CSAPDWQGSGGELFF
TRBD1	TRBV5-1	few	TRBJ2-2	TGCGCCAGCAGCTTGCCAGGGGGCGCCCGGAACACCGGGGAGCTGTTTTTT	CASSLPGGARNTGELFF
TRBD1	TRBV10-2	few	TRBJ2-1	TGCGCCAGCAGTGAGTCCGGGACAGGGACCCATGAGCAGTTCTTC	CASSESGTGTHEQFF
NA	TRBV7-3	NA	TRBJ1-5	TGTGCCAGCAGCTCGGGGTCGAACCAGTTCCTTCAGCCCCAGCATTTT	CASSSGSNQFLQPQHF
TRBD2	TRBV7-2	NA	TRBJ2-5	TGTGCCAGCAGCCCGCAGAACCGACTAGCCCGAGAGACCCAGTACTTC	CASSPQNRLARETQYF
NA	TRBV14	NA	TRBJ2-1	TGTGCCAGCAGCCAAGAAACCCAGGGTGAGCAGTTCTTC	CASSQETQGEQFF
NA	TRBV7-2	many	TRBJ1-5	TGTGCCAGCAGCCAAAGCCCCGGCCTAGAGCCCCAGCATTTT	CASSQSPGLEPQHF
TRBD2	TRBV28	few	TRBJ2-1	TGTGCCAGCAGATTTAGCGGGGGTAATGAGCAGTTCTTC	CASRFSGGNEQFF
NA	TRBV12-5	few	TRBJ2-4	TGTGCTAGTGGTTTGACAGGTGGCGCCAAAAACATTCAGTACTTC	CASGLTGGAKNIQYF
TRBD1	TRBV12-3/TRBV12-4	few	TRBJ2-3	TGTGCCAGCAGTTTATGGGGACAGGGTCGGACAGATACGCAGTATTTT	CASSLWGQGRTDTQYF